This T cell receptor (beta chain) was retrieved from a study of T-cell reconstitution after alpha-beta-depleted transplantation in children. The germline CDR1 and CDR2 sequences are DFQATT and SNEGSKA (reference sequence). V lost 3 bases and J lost 4, with 16 bases in between. The CDR3 consists of 14 residues. This clonotype was seen ten or more times. The authors prepared the TCRbeta library with unique molecular identifiers. TCRdb re-derived calls from the PCR reads in MiXCR, one entry per CDR3 protein. Altogether about 160,000 distinct CDR3 sequences are present, over 8.5% being singletons, with the ten largest covering about 12%.

This TCR was sampled from a boy younger than 10 with acute myeloid leukemia, due to receive a stem cell transplant. This specimen was PBMCs, taken before TCRalphabeta/CD19-depleted stem cell transplant. V and J are TRBV20-1 and TRBJ2-7, with a possible D match to TRBD2 (6 bases). CDR3 sequence (DNA): TGCAGTGCTAGCCGGAGCGGTGGGGGGTACGAGCAGTACTTC. Protein: CSASRSGGGYEQYF.